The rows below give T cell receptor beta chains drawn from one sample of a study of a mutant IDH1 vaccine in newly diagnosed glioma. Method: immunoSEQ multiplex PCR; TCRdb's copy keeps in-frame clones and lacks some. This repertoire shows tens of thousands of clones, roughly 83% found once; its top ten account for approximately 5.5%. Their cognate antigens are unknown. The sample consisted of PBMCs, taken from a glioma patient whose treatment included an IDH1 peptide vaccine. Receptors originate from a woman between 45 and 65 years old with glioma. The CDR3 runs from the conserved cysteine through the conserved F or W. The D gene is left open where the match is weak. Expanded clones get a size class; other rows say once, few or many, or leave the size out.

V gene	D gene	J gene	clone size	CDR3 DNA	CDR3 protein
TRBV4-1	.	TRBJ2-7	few	TGCGCCAGCAGCCCCCAAGAAGGGACCTACGAGCAGTACTTC	CASSPQEGTYEQYF
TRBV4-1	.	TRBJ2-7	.	TGCGCCAGCAGCCCTCTTGGGGTCGGATCCTACGAGCAGTACTTC	CASSPLGVGSYEQYF
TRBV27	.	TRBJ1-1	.	TGTGCCAGCAGCCAGGGGAGCACTGAAGCTTTCTTT	CASSQGSTEAFF
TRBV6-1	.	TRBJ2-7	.	TGTGCCAGCAGTCTTTTCGACACGAGCTCCTACGAGCAGTACTTC	CASSLFDTSSYEQYF
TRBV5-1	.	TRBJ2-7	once	TGCGCCAGCAGCTTGGCAGGGAACGAGCAGTACTTC	CASSLAGNEQYF
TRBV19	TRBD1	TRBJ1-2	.	TGTGCCAGTAGTCCCACGGACAGGGGGAATAACTATGGCTACACCTTC	CASSPTDRGNNYGYTF
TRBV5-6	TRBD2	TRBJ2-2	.	TGTGCCAGCAGCGTCCTGAGCGGGGCGGGCACCGGGGAGCTGTTTTTT	CASSVLSGAGTGELFF
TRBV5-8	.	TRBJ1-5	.	TGTGCCAGCAGCACCCAAGGGGGACAGCCCCAGCATTTT	CASSTQGGQPQHF
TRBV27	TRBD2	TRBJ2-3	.	TGTGCCAGCAGTTCCCTAACTAGCGGGGGGAGGGCAGATACGCAGTATTTT	CASSSLTSGGRADTQYF
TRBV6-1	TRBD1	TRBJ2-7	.	TGTGCCAGCAGTGCGCAGGGGGCAGGTTACGAGCAGTACTTC	CASSAQGAGYEQYF
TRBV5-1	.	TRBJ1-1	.	TGCGCCAGCAGCTTGGGGGGAACAGGAGATCCTCAAGCTTTCTTT	CASSLGGTGDPQAFF
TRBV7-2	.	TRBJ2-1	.	TGTGCCAGCGGGGCAGGCTATTTGACCTACAATGAGCAGTTCTTC	CASGAGYLTYNEQFF
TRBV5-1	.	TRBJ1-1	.	TGCGCCAGCAGCTTGGGGGGCGGGATGAACACTGAAGCTTTCTTT	CASSLGGGMNTEAFF
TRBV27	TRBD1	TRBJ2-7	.	TGTGCCAGCAGTTTATCATACAGGACAGGAGCCTACGAGCAGTACTTC	CASSLSYRTGAYEQYF
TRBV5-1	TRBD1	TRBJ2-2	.	TGCGCCAGCAGCTCGACCGGGACAGGGGTTGACGGGGAGCTGTTTTTT	CASSSTGTGVDGELFF
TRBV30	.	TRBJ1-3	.	TGTGCCTGCCCTGCAGTCTTCCCCCTCAGGTCCTCTGGAAACACCATATATTTT	CACPAVFPLRSSGNTIYF
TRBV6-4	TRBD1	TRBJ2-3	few	TGTGCCAGCAGTGACTCTGGACAGGGGGCGGGTGATACGCAGTATTTT	CASSDSGQGAGDTQYF
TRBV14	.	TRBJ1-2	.	TGTGCCAGCAGCCAAGATAGAAGAGGGTTTGGCTACACCTTC	CASSQDRRGFGYTF